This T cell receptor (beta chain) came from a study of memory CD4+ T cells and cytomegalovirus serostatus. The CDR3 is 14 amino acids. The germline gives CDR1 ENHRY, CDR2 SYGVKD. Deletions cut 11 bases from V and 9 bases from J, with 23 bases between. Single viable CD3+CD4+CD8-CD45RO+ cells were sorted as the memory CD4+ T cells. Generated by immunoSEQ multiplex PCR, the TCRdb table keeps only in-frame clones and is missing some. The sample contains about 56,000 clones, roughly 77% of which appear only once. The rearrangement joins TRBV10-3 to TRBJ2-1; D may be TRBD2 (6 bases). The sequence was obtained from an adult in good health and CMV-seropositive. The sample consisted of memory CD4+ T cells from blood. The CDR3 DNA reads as TGTGCCGCCACGGGGGACTCCTCTGGGGGTGAGCAGTTCTTC. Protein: CAATGDSSGGEQFF.